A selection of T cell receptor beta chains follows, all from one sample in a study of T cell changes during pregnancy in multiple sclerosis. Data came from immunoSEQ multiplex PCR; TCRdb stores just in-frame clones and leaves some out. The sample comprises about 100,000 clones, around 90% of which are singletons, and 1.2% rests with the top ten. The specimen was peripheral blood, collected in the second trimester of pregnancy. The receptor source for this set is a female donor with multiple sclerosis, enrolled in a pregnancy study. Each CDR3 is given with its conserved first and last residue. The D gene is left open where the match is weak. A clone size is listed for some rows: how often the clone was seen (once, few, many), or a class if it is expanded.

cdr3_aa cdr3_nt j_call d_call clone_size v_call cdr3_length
CAISSGTGVSNQPQHF TGTGCCATCAGCTCCGGGACAGGGGTTAGCAATCAGCCCCAGCATTTT TRBJ1-5 TRBD1 . TRBV10-3 16
CASSLGGQNYEQYF TGTGCCAGCAGCTTAGGGGGACAGAACTACGAGCAGTACTTC TRBJ2-7 TRBD1 . TRBV7-2 14
CASSIGQGRDTIYF TGCGCCAGCAGCATAGGACAGGGGCGGGACACCATATATTTT TRBJ1-3 TRBD1 once TRBV5-1 14
CASSIGQGRMNTEAFF TGTGCCAGCTCAATTGGACAGGGAAGGATGAACACTGAAGCTTTCTTT TRBJ1-1 TRBD1 . TRBV18 16
CASSIVADSNTEAFF TGTGCCAGTAGTATAGTCGCAGATTCGAACACTGAAGCTTTCTTT TRBJ1-1 . . TRBV19 15
CASRPSNGWGGSSGNQPQHF TGCGCCAGCAGACCTTCAAATGGGTGGGGGGGGTCTTCTGGCAATCAGCCCCAGCATTTT TRBJ1-5 . . TRBV23-1 20
CASSQEGAGATDTQYF TGTGCCAGCAGCCAAGAGGGAGCGGGAGCCACAGATACGCAGTATTTT TRBJ2-3 TRBD2 once TRBV4-2 16
CSGHNTDTQYF TGCAGCGGACACAACACAGATACGCAGTATTTT TRBJ2-3 . . TRBV29-1 11
CASSYSRGAYQETQYF TGTGCCAGCAGTTACTCGCGCGGGGCGTACCAAGAGACCCAGTACTTC TRBJ2-5 . . TRBV6-7 16
CAEAENEKLFF TGTGCCGAAGCGGAAAATGAAAAACTGTTTTTT TRBJ1-4 . . TRBV7-9 11
CASSSPLDRGDTEAFF TGTGCCAGCAGCTCCCCCCTCGACAGGGGCGACACTGAAGCTTTCTTT TRBJ1-1 TRBD1 . TRBV7-2 16
CASSTGIDRPRAFF TGTGCCAGCAGCACCGGGATAGACAGGCCGAGAGCTTTCTTT TRBJ1-1 . . TRBV21-1 14
CASSQVGRGEDTEAFF TGCGCCAGCAGCCAGGTAGGAAGGGGCGAAGACACTGAAGCTTTCTTT TRBJ1-1 . . TRBV4-1 16
CAWNLIPGDEQFF TGTGCCTGGAACCTAATTCCGGGGGATGAGCAGTTCTTC TRBJ2-1 . . TRBV30 13
CASSYLGASNEQFF TGTGCCAGCAGTTATTTGGGGGCGAGTAATGAGCAGTTCTTC TRBJ2-1 . . TRBV6-6 14
CASSFYRGQAIGELFF TGTGCCAGCAGTTTCTACCGGGGACAGGCCATCGGGGAGCTGTTTTTT TRBJ2-2 TRBD1 . TRBV27 16
CATSGGQGRSHEQYF TGTGCCACCAGCGGAGGACAGGGAAGGTCCCACGAGCAGTACTTC TRBJ2-7 TRBD1 . TRBV15 15
CASSEGAEPYNEQFF TGTGCCAGCAGTGAGGGGGCAGAACCCTACAATGAGCAGTTCTTC TRBJ2-1 . . TRBV6-4 15
CASSPNSGWVKNIQYF TGTGCCAGCAGCCCTAATAGCGGGTGGGTCAAAAACATTCAGTACTTC TRBJ2-4 TRBD2 . TRBV7-9 16
CASSAEGLASYEQYF TGCGCCAGCAGCGCAGAGGGACTAGCGTCCTACGAGCAGTACTTC TRBJ2-7 TRBD2 . TRBV5-1 15
CAWSQGRGLVNIQYF TGTGCCTGGAGCCAGGGTAGGGGGCTAGTAAACATTCAGTACTTC TRBJ2-4 TRBD1 once TRBV30 15
CAWTPKGSYEQYF TGTGCCTGGACCCCTAAGGGGTCCTACGAGCAGTACTTC TRBJ2-7 . . TRBV30 13
CASSHTGEKTGELFF TGCGCCAGCAGCCACACAGGGGAGAAAACCGGGGAGCTGTTTTTT TRBJ2-2 TRBD1 . TRBV5-1 15
CSARTGPNTGELFF TGCAGCGCTAGGACAGGACCGAACACCGGGGAGCTGTTTTTT TRBJ2-2 TRBD1 . TRBV29-1 14
CASSLQQGVPYGYTF TGTGCCAGCAGTTTACAACAGGGAGTGCCGTATGGCTACACCTTC TRBJ1-2 . . TRBV28 15
CASSWTGRIDTQYF TGTGCCAGCAGTTGGACAGGGAGGATAGATACGCAGTATTTT TRBJ2-3 TRBD1 . TRBV28 14
CASSLRTGDNNEQFF TGCGCCAGCAGCTTGAGAACGGGAGATAACAATGAGCAGTTCTTC TRBJ2-1 . . TRBV5-1 15
CASSLGDRGTSYEQYF TGCGCCAGCAGCTTGGGGGACAGGGGTACCTCCTACGAGCAGTACTTC TRBJ2-7 TRBD1 . TRBV5-1 16
CASSVRTGGRETQYF TGTGCCAGCAGCGTCCGGACGGGGGGTAGAGAGACCCAGTACTTC TRBJ2-5 TRBD2 . TRBV9 15
CASSYSGGPGNTIYF TGTGCCAGCAGTTACTCGGGGGGACCTGGAAACACCATATATTTT TRBJ1-3 . . TRBV6-6 15
CASSEDPGQPPPYEQYF TGTGCCAGCAGTGAGGATCCGGGACAGCCGCCTCCCTACGAGCAGTACTTC TRBJ2-7 TRBD1 . TRBV2 17
CASSTLQGNEQYF TGTGCCAGTAGTACCCTCCAGGGGAACGAGCAGTACTTC TRBJ2-7 . . TRBV19 13
CASSLGGHSTDTQYF TGTGCCAGCAGCTTGGGCGGGCACAGCACAGATACGCAGTATTTT TRBJ2-3 . . TRBV5-4 15
CASSLGLAGGYNEQFF TGCGCCAGCAGCTTGGGTCTAGCGGGAGGGTACAATGAGCAGTTCTTC TRBJ2-1 TRBD2 . TRBV5-1 16
CASSVDAGWGLISGANVLTF TGTGCCAGCAGCGTAGATGCCGGGTGGGGACTTATCTCTGGGGCCAACGTCCTGACTTTC TRBJ2-6 . . TRBV9 20
CASSLGQGLANYGYTF TGCGCCAGCAGCTTGGGACAGGGCTTAGCTAACTATGGCTACACCTTC TRBJ1-2 TRBD1 . TRBV5-1 16
CASSPSGRETYEQYF TGCGCCAGCAGCCCTAGCGGGAGAGAGACCTACGAGCAGTACTTC TRBJ2-7 TRBD2 once TRBV5-1 15
CASSPMTSGRGELFF TGCGCCAGCAGCCCCATGACTAGCGGGAGAGGGGAGCTGTTTTTT TRBJ2-2 TRBD2 . TRBV5-1 15
CASSPEAGTGLYNQPQHF TGTGCCAGCAGTCCCGAGGCGGGGACAGGACTTTACAATCAGCCCCAGCATTTT TRBJ1-5 TRBD1 . TRBV28 18
CASSGDRTYEQYF TGTGCCAGCAGTGGGGACAGGACCTACGAGCAGTACTTC TRBJ2-7 TRBD1 . TRBV2 13
CASSPPVNTEAFF TGTGCCAGCTCACCCCCGGTGAACACTGAAGCTTTCTTT TRBJ1-1 . . TRBV18 13
CAWSVPDRVVNSPLHF TGTGCCTGGAGTGTCCCAGACAGGGTGGTGAATTCACCCCTCCACTTT TRBJ1-6 TRBD1 . TRBV30 16
CASSLVGDTNEKLFF TGTGCCAGCAGCTTGGTCGGGGATACTAATGAAAAACTGTTTTTT TRBJ1-4 . . TRBV5-4 15
CASSYLDGSNQPQHF TGTGCCAGCAGTTACCTTGACGGGAGCAATCAGCCCCAGCATTTT TRBJ1-5 . . TRBV6-6 15
CASSHRGLDPGYTF TGCGCCAGCAGTCACAGGGGTTTAGATCCGGGCTACACCTTC TRBJ1-2 . . TRBV23-1 14
CASSPSGGDGYTF TGTGCCAGCTCACCATCAGGAGGGGATGGCTACACCTTC TRBJ1-2 . . TRBV18 13
CASSSLSSYEQYF TGTGCCAGCAGTTCACTGAGCTCCTACGAGCAGTACTTC TRBJ2-7 . . TRBV27 13
CAISEPTGVGTEAFF TGTGCCATCAGTGAGCCGACAGGGGTAGGAACTGAAGCTTTCTTT TRBJ1-1 TRBD1 . TRBV10-3 15
CSVHPTDTQYF TGCAGCGTCCATCCCACAGATACGCAGTATTTT TRBJ2-3 . . TRBV29-1 11
CAISEGASGRNEQYF TGTGCCATCAGTGAGGGGGCTAGCGGGAGAAACGAGCAGTACTTC TRBJ2-7 TRBD2 . TRBV10-3 15
CASSLEGRQGQFF TGCGCCAGCAGCTTGGAGGGCCGACAGGGTCAGTTCTTC TRBJ2-1 TRBD1 . TRBV5-1 13
CASSQISGNTIYF TGTGCCAGCAGCCAAATCTCTGGAAACACCATATATTTT TRBJ1-3 . . TRBV7-9 13
CASSDSYEQYF TGTGCCAGCTCGGACAGCTACGAGCAGTACTTC TRBJ2-7 . few TRBV7-6 11
CASSNQVGTQYF TGCGCCAGCAGCAACCAAGTGGGCACGCAGTATTTT TRBJ2-3 . . TRBV4-1 12
CASSPQKTNTGELFF TGTGCCAGCAGCCCACAGAAAACGAACACCGGGGAGCTGTTTTTT TRBJ2-2 . . TRBV7-3 15